The clone carrying this T cell receptor (beta chain) was counted only a few times. Its antigen is unknown. The length of the CDR3 is 15 residues. V was clipped by 4 bases and J by 5 bases; unmatched bases: 13. Per germline, CDR1 SQVTM and CDR2 ANQGSEA. This sample is drawn from a study of CD8 T cells in ankylosing spondylitis. Points from the study as a whole: A motif in TCR beta, a set of 8 or 9 highly homologous variants, appeared characteristic of ankylosing spondylitis blood. Clones tied to disease were said to be significantly enriched in matched ankylosing spondylitis synovial fluid.

5'-RACE, quantitative and with molecular barcodes, yielded the TCR beta libraries. Each CDR3 protein is one row after TCRdb ran MiXCR on the 5' RACE reads. The sample holds more than 110,000 distinct CDR3 sequences, more than 7% seen once. The J gene is TRBJ2-7, the V gene TRBV29-1; 8 nucleotides line up with TRBD1. The sequence came from a male donor with ankylosing spondylitis. Sequencing was carried out using synovial fluid, either unsorted or a sorted T cell fraction (not recorded which). As DNA, the CDR3 is TGCAGCGTTGCAGGGGTCGGGACAGGCCATGACGAGCAGTACTTC. Translated: CSVAGVGTGHDEQYF.